The 32 T cell receptor beta chains reported below all come from one sample, sequenced in a study of OX40 agonist ivuxolimab in advanced cancers. Preparation of the library involved the immunoSEQ multiplex PCR assay. TCRdb holds this immuneACCESS table with in-frame rearrangements only. Some clones are missing; in checked studies, unresolved V genes explain under half, and the rest has no known cause. Present in this sample are tens of thousands of clones, over 65% of which were seen just once. The top ten clones comprise under 3.5% of the sample. Sequenced here: CD4+ or CD8+ T cells sorted from blood, sampled in a trial of the OX40 agonist ivuxolimab. These receptors were collected from an adult with an advanced solid tumor such as melanoma, head and neck, liver or kidney cancer.

The chain combines TRBV7-2 with TRBJ1-6; D not certain. Germline CDR1 SGHTA, CDR2 FQGNSA. The CDR3 covers 14 residues. V shed 3 bases and J shed 9 bases, with 12 bases lying between them. The CDR3 nucleotides are TGTGCCAGCAGCTTCTTGGACGGGCCTTCACCCCTCCACTTT. It translates to CASSFLDGPSPLHF. Together with reference TRBV7-2 and TRBJ1-6, the CDR3 gives the full variable domain: GAGVSQSPSNKVTEKGKDVELRCDPISGHTALYWYRQSLGQGLEFLIYFQGNSAPDKSGLPSDRFSAERTGGSVSTLTIQRTQQEDSAVYLCASSFLDGPSPLHFGNGTRLTVT.

The CDR3 bases are TGTGCCAGCCGAATGTGGACCGTAGCTAACTATGGCTACACCTTC. Its translation: CASRMWTVANYGYTF. The V gene is TRBV19, the J gene TRBJ1-2; D remains ambiguous. V lost 9 bases, J lost 0 bases, and 17 bases lay in between. Germline CDR1 reads LNHDA; CDR2 reads SQIVND (reference sequence). The CDR3 covers 15 residues.

The chain has TRBV10-3 and TRBJ2-7, with 9 bases matching TRBD1. The trim removed 10 bases at V and 6 bases at J, leaving 10 bases unmatched. This CDR3 comprises 13 residues. Germline lookup yields CDR1 ENHRY and CDR2 SYGVKD. The chain's CDR3 is CATRQGGSFEQYF. DNA of the CDR3: TGTGCCACCCGACAGGGGGGTTCTTTCGAGCAGTACTTC.

This clone appeared a few times. The CDR3 bases are TGTGCCAGCTCACCACCAGGCCCATATGGCTACACCTTC. As protein: CASSPPGPYGYTF. The rearrangement joins TRBV18 to TRBJ1-2; no definite D call. The CDR3 runs to 13 residues. The V end was cut by 0 bases, the J end by 5 bases, with 7 bases between. Germline values: CDR1 KGHSH, CDR2 LQKENI.

V gene TRBV5-1 combines with J gene TRBJ2-7; a possible D gene is TRBD2 (5 bases). Germline V gene lookup returns CDR1 SGHRS and CDR2 YFSETQ. Between the trimmed V and J ends, which lost 0 bases and 2 bases, there was a span of 15 bases. The CDR3 runs 16 residues. The DNA of the CDR3 is TGCGCCAGCAGCTTGGCCCCTGGGAGTGGGACCTACGAGCAGTACGTC. Amino acid sequence: CASSLAPGSGTYEQYV.

The chain employs TRBV9 and TRBJ1-5; D uncertain. CDR3 size: 13 residues. In germline, CDR1 is SGDLS, CDR2 YYNGEE. Trimming stripped 4 bases from V and 5 bases from J, with 10 bases between. The CDR3 protein is CASSLGSDQPQHF. CDR3 in DNA: TGTGCCAGCAGCCTCGGATCCGATCAGCCCCAGCATTTT.

This clone was found once. The chain recombines TRBV6-6 with TRBJ1-2; tentative D call: TRBD1 (5 bases). Trimming took off 7 bases at V and 2 bases at J, with 14 bases between the two ends. Germline CDR1 MNHNY, CDR2 SVGAGI (reference sequence). The CDR3 is 14 amino acids. This CDR3 reads CASTYVGGNYGYTF. As DNA, the CDR3 is TGTGCCAGCACCTACGTGGGGGGAAACTATGGCTACACCTTC.

The chain is built from TRBV29-1 and TRBJ1-1, with 7 bases identical to TRBD1. The CDR3 length is 15 residues. The germline gives CDR1 SQVTM, CDR2 ANQGSEA. V dropped 8 bases and J dropped 2; count of bases not matched to a gene: 14. The CDR3 bases are TGCAGCACGCGAATACAGGGGCTCGTTAACACTGAAGCTTTCTTT. As protein: CSTRIQGLVNTEAFF.

The V and J genes are TRBV7-7 and TRBJ2-5; D possibly corresponds to TRBD2 (7 bases). V was clipped by 5 bases and J by 5 bases, with 21 bases between them. Per germline, CDR1 SSHAT and CDR2 FNYEAQ (reference sequence). The CDR3 has 16 amino acids. CDR3 coding DNA: TGTGCCAGCAGCCATCGCGTTGGGGGGGCGGGCGAGACCCAGTACTTC. Translated, it gives CASSHRVGGAGETQYF.

The V call is TRBV6-6, the J call TRBJ1-2; D gene ambiguous. The V end was cut by 2 bases, the J end by 1 base, with 5 bases between. The CDR3 runs to 13 residues. CDR1 and CDR2 from the germline V gene are MNHNY and SVGAGI (reference sequence). In DNA form, the CDR3 reads TGTGCCAGCAGTTACGACGATAACTATGGCTACACCTTC. This gives the protein CASSYDDNYGYTF.

The rearrangement uses TRBV18 and TRBJ2-7; 12 bases match TRBD2. From germline, CDR1 is KGHSH and CDR2 LQKENI. This CDR3 has 16 amino acids. The V and J ends lost 4 bases and 1 base, in that order; junction bases with no gene match: 5. In nucleotides, the CDR3 is TGTGCCAGCTCACACTCGACTAGCGGGGGTTCCTACGAGCAGTACTTC. Translation gives CASSHSTSGGSYEQYF.

This chain connects TRBV10-2 to TRBJ1-3; D not certain. Per germline, CDR1 WSHSY and CDR2 SAAADI. The CDR3 consists of 12 residues. Trimming took off 5 bases at V and 3 bases at J, with 5 bases between the two ends. CDR3 in DNA: TGCGCCAGCAGTTCGGATGGAAACACCATATATTTT. Amino acid sequence: CASSSDGNTIYF.

The gene calls are TRBV7-2 and TRBJ2-7; no clear D gene. In germline, CDR1 is SGHTA, CDR2 FQGNSA. The length of the CDR3 is 14 residues. V was trimmed by 5 bases and J by 4 bases, leaving 15 bases between them. CDR3 DNA sequence: TGTGCCAGCAGCGCTGTAAGGGCTTCGTACGAGCAGTACTTC. This translates into CASSAVRASYEQYF.

The chain has TRBV6-1 and TRBJ2-7; possibly TRBD2 for D (6 bases). Trimming took 6 bases from V and 6 from J, leaving 12 bases between them. This CDR3 has 12 amino acids. The germline CDR1 and CDR2 sequences are MNHNS and SASEGT. The CDR3 protein is CASSFTGGEQYF. CDR3 nucleotide sequence: TGTGCCAGCAGCTTTACCGGGGGCGAGCAGTACTTC.

This clone has only a few counts. This chain joins TRBV15 and TRBJ1-4, with 10 bases matching TRBD1. Trimming at V came to 5 bases and at J to 6 bases, leaving 12 bases not matched to a gene. The CDR3 consists of 17 residues. CDR1 and CDR2 (germline): LNHNV, YYDKDF (reference sequence). CDR3 sequence (DNA): TGTGCCACCAGCGCCCCACGGGGGGGGACAGGGGATGAAAAACTGTTTTTT. Its protein product is CATSAPRGGTGDEKLFF.

This chain connects TRBV6-1 to TRBJ2-2, with D tentatively TRBD1 (6 bases). CDR3 size: 15 residues. Germline CDR1 MNHNS, CDR2 SASEGT. V lost 9 bases and J lost 0, with 14 bases in between. The CDR3 DNA is TGTGCCAGTCTTACAGGGCTGACGAACACCGGGGAGCTGTTTTTT. Amino acid sequence: CASLTGLTNTGELFF.

V is TRBV30 and J is TRBJ2-1; no clear D. The CDR3 is 11 residues long. Trimming took off 4 bases at V and 7 bases at J, with 8 bases between the two ends. CDR1 is GTSNPN and CDR2 is SVGIG in the germline V gene (reference sequence). For the CDR3, the DNA is TGTGCCTGGATGGTCTGGAATGAGCAGTTCTTC. Protein: CAWMVWNEQFF.

The chain employs TRBV4-2 and TRBJ2-3; either TRBD1 or TRBD2 may supply D (5 bases each). Trimming pared 2 bases from V and 1 base from J, leaving 7 bases between. Germline assignment: CDR1 LGHNA and CDR2 YNFKEQ. The CDR3 extends over 14 amino acids. The CDR3 nucleotides are TGTGCCAGCAGCCAAAGGGACCGCACAGATACGCAGTATTTT. Protein sequence: CASSQRDRTDTQYF.

This chain uses TRBV6-6 with TRBJ1-5; no firm D call. The CDR3 is made up of 15 amino acids. Trimming stripped 2 bases from V and 1 base from J, with 9 bases between. Germline V gene data show CDR1 as MNHNY and CDR2 as SVGAGI (reference sequence). CDR3 DNA: TGTGCCAGCAGTTACGAGGGTATGAGCAATCAGCCCCAGCATTTT. Protein: CASSYEGMSNQPQHF.

The V and J genes are TRBV23-1 and TRBJ1-2; TRBD1 matches 8 bases. TRBV23-1 is annotated as an ORF whose role is uncertain. The length of the CDR3 is 18 residues. The V gene end was trimmed by 0 bases and the J gene end by 7 bases; junction bases not matched to a gene: 16. The DNA for the CDR3 is TGCGCCAGCAGTCAATCGAACAGGGGGAATGTCAGCAGCTGTGGCTACACCTTC. Its translation: CASSQSNRGNVSSCGYTF.

In DNA form, the CDR3 reads TGTGCCAGTAGTACACGACGCAGGGGAGACAATGAAGCTTTCTTT. Its protein is CASSTRRRGDNEAFF. This chain links TRBV19 with TRBJ1-1; TRBD1 might be the D (6 bases). CDR3 length: 15 amino acids. CDR1 and CDR2 (germline): LNHDA, SQIVND (reference sequence). V was pared by 4 bases and J by 7 bases, with 19 bases between.

There are a few counts of this clone. The chain carries TRBV9 and TRBJ1-2; 7 nucleotides align to TRBD1. This CDR3 has 15 residues. V lost 3 bases, J lost 8 bases, and 13 bases stayed unmatched. CDR1 and CDR2 (germline): SGDLS, YYNGEE. The CDR3, as DNA: TGTGCCAGCAGCGAAGGGACAGAGAGCTATGGAGGCTACACCTTC. As protein: CASSEGTESYGGYTF.

As DNA, the CDR3 is TGTGCCAGCAGACCTAGGACAGGGAACTATGGCTACACCTTC. Amino acids: CASRPRTGNYGYTF. This rearrangement joins TRBV11-1 to TRBJ1-2; 8 bases map to TRBD1. The CDR3 sequence is 14 residues long. Germline V gene sequence: CDR1 SGHAT, CDR2 FQDESV (reference sequence). Trimming at V came to 6 bases and at J to 2 bases, leaving 5 bases not matched to a gene.

V is TRBV5-6 and J is TRBJ2-3, with TRBD2 matching 8 bases. The CDR3 has 15 residues. Germline lookup yields CDR1 SGHDT and CDR2 YYEEEE. The J segment lost 3 bases and the V segment lost 0 bases, leaving 3 bases of the junction unmatched. The CDR3 is CASSLGTSRTDTQYF. The CDR3 DNA follows: TGTGCCAGCAGCTTGGGGACTAGCAGGACAGATACGCAGTATTTT.

The chain links TRBV7-9 to TRBJ1-4, with 7 bases aligning to TRBD1. The CDR3 loop spans 15 amino acids. Per the germline V gene, CDR1 is SEHNR and CDR2 is FQNEAQ (reference sequence). V was clipped by 2 bases and J by 6 bases; unmatched bases: 6. The CDR3 DNA reads as TGTGCCAGCAGCTTAACGGAGGGGGCGTATGAAAAACTGTTTTTT. The encoded protein is CASSLTEGAYEKLFF.

This clone turned up a few times. The V call is TRBV30, the J call TRBJ1-6; weak D call: TRBD1 (6 bases). From germline, CDR1 is GTSNPN and CDR2 SVGIG (reference sequence). The germline V and J ends were trimmed by 3 bases and 5 bases, with 17 bases remaining between them. This CDR3 is 16 amino acids long. The chain's CDR3 is CAWSSQGRGDNSPLHF. The DNA of the CDR3 is TGTGCCTGGAGCTCACAGGGCCGAGGAGATAATTCACCCCTCCACTTT.

The V and J genes are TRBV6-1 and TRBJ1-5, with D possibly being TRBD1 (5 bases). Trimming removed 3 bases from V and 5 bases from J, with 11 bases in between. The CDR3 is 14 amino acids. Germline CDR1 is MNHNS and CDR2 is SASEGT. CDR3 sequence (DNA): TGTGCCAGCAGTGATTTACTGGGGGATCAGCCCCAGCATTTT. Translating gives CASSDLLGDQPQHF.

The chain uses TRBV19 and TRBJ1-6; D unresolved. This CDR3 has 14 residues. CDR1 and CDR2 from the germline V gene are LNHDA and SQIVND (reference sequence). The CDR3 coding sequence is TGTGCTTCGGGCACCTTCTCCTATAATTCACCCCTCCACTTT. It is translated as CASGTFSYNSPLHF.

The rearrangement links TRBV4-1 to TRBJ1-5, with D tentatively TRBD1 (5 bases). The CDR3 extends over 15 amino acids. Trimming pared 0 bases from V and 8 bases from J, leaving 14 bases between. Germline CDR1 MGHRA, CDR2 YSYEKL. In DNA form, the CDR3 reads TGCGCCAGCAGCCAAGAGTGGGACGGTGAGAAGCCCCAGCATTTT. This codes for CASSQEWDGEKPQHF.

The chain links TRBV18 to TRBJ2-1, with 10 positions matching TRBD1. The V gene's germline CDR1 is KGHSH and CDR2 LQKENI. The J segment lost 8 bases and the V segment lost 4 bases, leaving 2 bases of the junction unmatched. The CDR3 runs to 13 residues. Written as DNA, the CDR3 is TGTGCCAGCTCACTGGGGACAGGGGATGAGCAGTTCTTC. It is translated as CASSLGTGDEQFF.

V gene TRBV7-3 combines with J gene TRBJ1-5, with D unclear. The CDR3 runs 13 residues. Germline assignment: CDR1 SGHTA and CDR2 FQGTGA. The V and J ends lost 5 bases and 5 bases respectively, with 10 bases between them. CDR3: CASSPDKYQPQHF. The CDR3 nucleotides are TGTGCCAGCAGCCCAGACAAATATCAGCCCCAGCATTTT.

The rearrangement uses TRBV5-4 and TRBJ2-5; D possibly corresponds to TRBD1 (5 bases). V was trimmed by 4 bases and J by 5 bases, leaving 12 bases between them. This CDR3 spans 13 amino acids. Germline V gene lookup returns CDR1 SGHNT and CDR2 YYREEE (reference sequence). In DNA form, the CDR3 reads TGTGCCAGCAGCGTGCAGGGTTGGGAGACCCAGTACTTC. Translated, it gives CASSVQGWETQYF.